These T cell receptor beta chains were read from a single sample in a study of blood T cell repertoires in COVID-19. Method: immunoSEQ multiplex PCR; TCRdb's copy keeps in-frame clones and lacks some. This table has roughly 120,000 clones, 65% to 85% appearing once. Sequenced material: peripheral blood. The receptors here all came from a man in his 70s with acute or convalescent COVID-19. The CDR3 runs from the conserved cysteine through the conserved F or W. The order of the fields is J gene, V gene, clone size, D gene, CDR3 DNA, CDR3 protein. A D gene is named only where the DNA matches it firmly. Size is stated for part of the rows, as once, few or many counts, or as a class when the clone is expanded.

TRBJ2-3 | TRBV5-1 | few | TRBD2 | TGCGCCAGCAGCCCGGGGGGATTCGGCACAGATACGCAGTATTTT | CASSPGGFGTDTQYF
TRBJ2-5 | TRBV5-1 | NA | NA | TGCGCCAGCAGCTTAGGACTCGGTTTACAAGAGACCCAGTACTTC | CASSLGLGLQETQYF
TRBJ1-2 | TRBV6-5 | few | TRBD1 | TGTGCCAGCAGTTACAGGGGACAGTTGGATGGCTACACCTTC | CASSYRGQLDGYTF
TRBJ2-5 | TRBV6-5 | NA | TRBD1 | TGTGCCAGCAGTTACTCGTCACGACAGGGGGCAGGGACCCAGTACTTC | CASSYSSRQGAGTQYF
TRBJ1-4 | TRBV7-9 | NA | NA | TGTGCCAGCAGCTTAGGGGGACACGGGGTTCGAACTGAAAAACTGTTTTTT | CASSLGGHGVRTEKLFF
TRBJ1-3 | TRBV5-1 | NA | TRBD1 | TGCGCCAGCAGCGTACAGGGGCCGAACTCTGGAAACACCATATATTTT | CASSVQGPNSGNTIYF
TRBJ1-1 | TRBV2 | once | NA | TGTGCCAGCCGAGAAAGCCCCCGGGGAGCTTTCTTT | CASRESPRGAFF
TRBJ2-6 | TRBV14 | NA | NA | TGTGCCAGCAGCCCGTTAAGGGGCGCAAAGGCGGAAGGGGCCAACGTCCTGACTTTC | CASSPLRGAKAEGANVLTF
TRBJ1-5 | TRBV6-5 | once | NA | TGTGCCAGCAGCGGAGACAGTCTCCTTCCCCAGCATTTT | CASSGDSLLPQHF
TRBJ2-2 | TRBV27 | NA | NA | TGTGCCAGCAGTTTAGAGGGCACTGGGCCGCTCGGGGAGCTGTTTTTT | CASSLEGTGPLGELFF
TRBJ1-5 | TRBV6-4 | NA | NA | TGTGCCAGCAGTGACTCGGGCAGGCGAAGCAATCAGCCCCAGCATTTT | CASSDSGRRSNQPQHF
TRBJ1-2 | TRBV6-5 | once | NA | TGTGCCAGCAGTTACTCGAGGGGGGGGGCAAGCTATGGCTACACCTTC | CASSYSRGGASYGYTF
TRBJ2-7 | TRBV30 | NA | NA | TGTGCCTGGAGGAGGAAAGACGAGCAGTACTTC | CAWRRKDEQYF
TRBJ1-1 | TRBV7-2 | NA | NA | TGTGCCAGCAGCTCTACAGGGAGGAACACTGAAGCTTTCTTT | CASSSTGRNTEAFF
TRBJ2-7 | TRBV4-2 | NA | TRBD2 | TGTGCCAGCAGCCAAGATCATAACCGGGGGGGCTACGAGCAGTACTTC | CASSQDHNRGGYEQYF
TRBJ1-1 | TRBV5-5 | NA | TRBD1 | TGTGCCAGCAGCCCTGGGACAGGGCCGAGAATGAACACTGAAGCTTTCTTT | CASSPGTGPRMNTEAFF
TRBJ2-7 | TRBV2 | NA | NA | TGTGCCAGCTGCGATTTCTCCTACGAGCAGTACTTC | CASCDFSYEQYF
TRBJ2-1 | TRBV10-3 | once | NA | TGTGCCATCAGCGACCGGACAGACCGTTACAATGAGCAGTTCTTC | CAISDRTDRYNEQFF
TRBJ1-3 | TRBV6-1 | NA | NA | TGTGCCAGCAGTGAAGCGGCTGCAGGGGGAAACACCATATATTTT | CASSEAAAGGNTIYF
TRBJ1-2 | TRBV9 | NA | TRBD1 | TGTGCCAGCAGCGTAGGGGGACAGGGAGGCTATGGCTACACCTTC | CASSVGGQGGYGYTF
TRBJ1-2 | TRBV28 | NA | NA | TGTGCCAGCAGCCTAGGATCGTGGGGCTACACCTTC | CASSLGSWGYTF
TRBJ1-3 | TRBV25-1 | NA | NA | TGTGCCGTGGGTCTAGCTGGAAACACCATATATTTT | CAVGLAGNTIYF
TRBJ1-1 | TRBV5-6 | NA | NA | TGTGCCAGCAGTCTATATCAGGGGCCCGGCACTGAAGCTTTCTTT | CASSLYQGPGTEAFF
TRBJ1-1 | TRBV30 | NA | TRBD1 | TGTGCCTGGCGACAGGGCCTCACGTCGAACACTGAAGCTTTCTTT | CAWRQGLTSNTEAFF
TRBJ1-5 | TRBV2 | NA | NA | TGTGCCAGCAGGAGAGGCGGGACCCTTGGCAATCAGCCCCAGCATTTT | CASRRGGTLGNQPQHF
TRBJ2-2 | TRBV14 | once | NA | TGTGCCAGCAGCCAAGTCGGGATGGGGAACACCGGGGAGCTGTTTTTT | CASSQVGMGNTGELFF
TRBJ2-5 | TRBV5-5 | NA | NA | TGTGCCAGCAGCTTGGGGGACTCCCCGAGCCAGACCCAGTACTTC | CASSLGDSPSQTQYF
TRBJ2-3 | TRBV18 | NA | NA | TGTGCCAGCTCAGTAAACATGGGGCTTGAAGATACGCAGTATTTT | CASSVNMGLEDTQYF
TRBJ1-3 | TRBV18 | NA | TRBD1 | TGTGCCAGCTCACCACCCCGGGACAGCTCTGGAAACACCATATATTTT | CASSPPRDSSGNTIYF
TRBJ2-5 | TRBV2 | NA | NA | TGTGCCAGCAGTGATAGAGGGCGGAGCAGGAAGGAGACCCAGTACTTC | CASSDRGRSRKETQYF
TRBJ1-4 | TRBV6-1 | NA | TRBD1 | TGTGCCAGCAGTGATCCCGGACAGGGCTGGGAAAAACTGTTTTTT | CASSDPGQGWEKLFF
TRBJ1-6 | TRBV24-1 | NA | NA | TGTGCCACCAGTCGAGGCGCAAGTTCACCCCTCCACTTT | CATSRGASSPLHF
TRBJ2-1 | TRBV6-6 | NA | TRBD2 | TGTGCCAGCAGTGACACTAGCGCCCATGAGCAGTTCTTC | CASSDTSAHEQFF
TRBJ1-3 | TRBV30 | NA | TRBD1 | TGTGCCTGGACCGCCCGGACAGGGGCTGGAAACACCATATATTTT | CAWTARTGAGNTIYF
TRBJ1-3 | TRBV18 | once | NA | TGTGCCAGCTCACCACCGTCGGGGGAATCTGGAAACACCATATATTTT | CASSPPSGESGNTIYF
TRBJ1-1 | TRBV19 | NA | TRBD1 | TGTGCCAGTAGTTTGGGACAGATCACTGAAGCTTTCTTT | CASSLGQITEAFF
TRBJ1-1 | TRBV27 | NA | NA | TGTGCCAGCAGCCTGCTCAGCGCCTTGGATATCACTGAAGCTTTCTTT | CASSLLSALDITEAFF
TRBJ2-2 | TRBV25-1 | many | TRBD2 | TGTGCCAGCAGTGGAAAGAGCGGGGTTGCTACCGGGGAGCTGTTTTTT | CASSGKSGVATGELFF
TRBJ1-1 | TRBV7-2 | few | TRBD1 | TGTGCCAGCAGCCCAAAATCAGGGGGTAGGACTGAAGCTTTCTTT | CASSPKSGGRTEAFF
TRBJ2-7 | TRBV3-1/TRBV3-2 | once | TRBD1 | TGTGCCAGCAGCCAAGATTGGGGACAGCCTACCTCCTACGAGCAGTACTTC | CASSQDWGQPTSYEQYF
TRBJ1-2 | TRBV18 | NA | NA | TGTGCCAGCTCACCAAAGAAAGCAACCTATGGCTACACCTTC | CASSPKKATYGYTF
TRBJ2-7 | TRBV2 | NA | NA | TGTGCCAGCAGTATTACCGGGACAAAGTACTTC | CASSITGTKYF
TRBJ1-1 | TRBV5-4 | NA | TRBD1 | TGTGCCAGCAGTCCGGACAGGGCATCGACTGAAGCTTTCTTT | CASSPDRASTEAFF
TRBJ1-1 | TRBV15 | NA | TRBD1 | TGTGCCACCAGCAGTAAACAGGGGAGTAACACTGAAGCTTTCTTT | CATSSKQGSNTEAFF
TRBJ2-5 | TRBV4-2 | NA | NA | TGTGCCAGCAGCCCGGGGTACCAAGAGACCCAGTACTTC | CASSPGYQETQYF
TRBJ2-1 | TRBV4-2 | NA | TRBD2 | TGTGCCAGCAGCCAAGTCAGCGGGGGCTTCCTTTACAATGAGCAGTTCTTC | CASSQVSGGFLYNEQFF
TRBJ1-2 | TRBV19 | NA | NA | TGTGCCAGTAGTACGGACAGAGACTATGGCTACACCTTC | CASSTDRDYGYTF
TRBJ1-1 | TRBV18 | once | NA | TGTGCCAGCTCACCACATGTCAGGGTGAACACTGAAGCTTTCTTT | CASSPHVRVNTEAFF
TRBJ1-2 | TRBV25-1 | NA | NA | TGTGCCAGCAGTGAATTAGGGGCGTCCTATGGCTACACCTTC | CASSELGASYGYTF
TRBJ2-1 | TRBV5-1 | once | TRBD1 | TGCGCCAGCAGCCTACGACAGGGTTCGGATGAGCAGTTCTTC | CASSLRQGSDEQFF
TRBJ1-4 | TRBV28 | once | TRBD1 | TGTGCCAGCAGCCAGGACAGGGGGCATGAAAAACTGTTTTTT | CASSQDRGHEKLFF
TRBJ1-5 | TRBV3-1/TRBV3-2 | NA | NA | TGTGCCAGCAGCCCCGGACTGCCTAATCAGCCCCAGCATTTT | CASSPGLPNQPQHF
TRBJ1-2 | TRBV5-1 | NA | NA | TGCGCCAGCAGCCCCAACAGGGAAGGCGATGGCTACACCTTC | CASSPNREGDGYTF
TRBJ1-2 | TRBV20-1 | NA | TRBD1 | TGCAGTGCTAGTTGGGGGACAGGTCTAGGAAACTTC | CSASWGTGLGNF
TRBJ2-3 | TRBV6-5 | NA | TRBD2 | TGTGCCAGCAGTTATTCACCAGCGGGGGCCGGGGATACGCAGTATTTT | CASSYSPAGAGDTQYF
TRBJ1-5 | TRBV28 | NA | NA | TGTGCCAGCAGTTTGTACAATCAGCCCCAGCATTTT | CASSLYNQPQHF
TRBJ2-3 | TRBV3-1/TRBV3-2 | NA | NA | TGTGCCAGCAGCAGACGGGGGGCCACAGATACGCAGTATTTT | CASSRRGATDTQYF
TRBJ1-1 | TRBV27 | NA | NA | TGTGCCAGCAGTTTTTCCGGGGAGGTGCGAGCTTTCTTT | CASSFSGEVRAFF
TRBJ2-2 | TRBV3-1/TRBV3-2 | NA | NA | TGTGCCAGCAGCCAAGTGTGGCCCAACACCGGGGAGCTGTTTTTT | CASSQVWPNTGELFF